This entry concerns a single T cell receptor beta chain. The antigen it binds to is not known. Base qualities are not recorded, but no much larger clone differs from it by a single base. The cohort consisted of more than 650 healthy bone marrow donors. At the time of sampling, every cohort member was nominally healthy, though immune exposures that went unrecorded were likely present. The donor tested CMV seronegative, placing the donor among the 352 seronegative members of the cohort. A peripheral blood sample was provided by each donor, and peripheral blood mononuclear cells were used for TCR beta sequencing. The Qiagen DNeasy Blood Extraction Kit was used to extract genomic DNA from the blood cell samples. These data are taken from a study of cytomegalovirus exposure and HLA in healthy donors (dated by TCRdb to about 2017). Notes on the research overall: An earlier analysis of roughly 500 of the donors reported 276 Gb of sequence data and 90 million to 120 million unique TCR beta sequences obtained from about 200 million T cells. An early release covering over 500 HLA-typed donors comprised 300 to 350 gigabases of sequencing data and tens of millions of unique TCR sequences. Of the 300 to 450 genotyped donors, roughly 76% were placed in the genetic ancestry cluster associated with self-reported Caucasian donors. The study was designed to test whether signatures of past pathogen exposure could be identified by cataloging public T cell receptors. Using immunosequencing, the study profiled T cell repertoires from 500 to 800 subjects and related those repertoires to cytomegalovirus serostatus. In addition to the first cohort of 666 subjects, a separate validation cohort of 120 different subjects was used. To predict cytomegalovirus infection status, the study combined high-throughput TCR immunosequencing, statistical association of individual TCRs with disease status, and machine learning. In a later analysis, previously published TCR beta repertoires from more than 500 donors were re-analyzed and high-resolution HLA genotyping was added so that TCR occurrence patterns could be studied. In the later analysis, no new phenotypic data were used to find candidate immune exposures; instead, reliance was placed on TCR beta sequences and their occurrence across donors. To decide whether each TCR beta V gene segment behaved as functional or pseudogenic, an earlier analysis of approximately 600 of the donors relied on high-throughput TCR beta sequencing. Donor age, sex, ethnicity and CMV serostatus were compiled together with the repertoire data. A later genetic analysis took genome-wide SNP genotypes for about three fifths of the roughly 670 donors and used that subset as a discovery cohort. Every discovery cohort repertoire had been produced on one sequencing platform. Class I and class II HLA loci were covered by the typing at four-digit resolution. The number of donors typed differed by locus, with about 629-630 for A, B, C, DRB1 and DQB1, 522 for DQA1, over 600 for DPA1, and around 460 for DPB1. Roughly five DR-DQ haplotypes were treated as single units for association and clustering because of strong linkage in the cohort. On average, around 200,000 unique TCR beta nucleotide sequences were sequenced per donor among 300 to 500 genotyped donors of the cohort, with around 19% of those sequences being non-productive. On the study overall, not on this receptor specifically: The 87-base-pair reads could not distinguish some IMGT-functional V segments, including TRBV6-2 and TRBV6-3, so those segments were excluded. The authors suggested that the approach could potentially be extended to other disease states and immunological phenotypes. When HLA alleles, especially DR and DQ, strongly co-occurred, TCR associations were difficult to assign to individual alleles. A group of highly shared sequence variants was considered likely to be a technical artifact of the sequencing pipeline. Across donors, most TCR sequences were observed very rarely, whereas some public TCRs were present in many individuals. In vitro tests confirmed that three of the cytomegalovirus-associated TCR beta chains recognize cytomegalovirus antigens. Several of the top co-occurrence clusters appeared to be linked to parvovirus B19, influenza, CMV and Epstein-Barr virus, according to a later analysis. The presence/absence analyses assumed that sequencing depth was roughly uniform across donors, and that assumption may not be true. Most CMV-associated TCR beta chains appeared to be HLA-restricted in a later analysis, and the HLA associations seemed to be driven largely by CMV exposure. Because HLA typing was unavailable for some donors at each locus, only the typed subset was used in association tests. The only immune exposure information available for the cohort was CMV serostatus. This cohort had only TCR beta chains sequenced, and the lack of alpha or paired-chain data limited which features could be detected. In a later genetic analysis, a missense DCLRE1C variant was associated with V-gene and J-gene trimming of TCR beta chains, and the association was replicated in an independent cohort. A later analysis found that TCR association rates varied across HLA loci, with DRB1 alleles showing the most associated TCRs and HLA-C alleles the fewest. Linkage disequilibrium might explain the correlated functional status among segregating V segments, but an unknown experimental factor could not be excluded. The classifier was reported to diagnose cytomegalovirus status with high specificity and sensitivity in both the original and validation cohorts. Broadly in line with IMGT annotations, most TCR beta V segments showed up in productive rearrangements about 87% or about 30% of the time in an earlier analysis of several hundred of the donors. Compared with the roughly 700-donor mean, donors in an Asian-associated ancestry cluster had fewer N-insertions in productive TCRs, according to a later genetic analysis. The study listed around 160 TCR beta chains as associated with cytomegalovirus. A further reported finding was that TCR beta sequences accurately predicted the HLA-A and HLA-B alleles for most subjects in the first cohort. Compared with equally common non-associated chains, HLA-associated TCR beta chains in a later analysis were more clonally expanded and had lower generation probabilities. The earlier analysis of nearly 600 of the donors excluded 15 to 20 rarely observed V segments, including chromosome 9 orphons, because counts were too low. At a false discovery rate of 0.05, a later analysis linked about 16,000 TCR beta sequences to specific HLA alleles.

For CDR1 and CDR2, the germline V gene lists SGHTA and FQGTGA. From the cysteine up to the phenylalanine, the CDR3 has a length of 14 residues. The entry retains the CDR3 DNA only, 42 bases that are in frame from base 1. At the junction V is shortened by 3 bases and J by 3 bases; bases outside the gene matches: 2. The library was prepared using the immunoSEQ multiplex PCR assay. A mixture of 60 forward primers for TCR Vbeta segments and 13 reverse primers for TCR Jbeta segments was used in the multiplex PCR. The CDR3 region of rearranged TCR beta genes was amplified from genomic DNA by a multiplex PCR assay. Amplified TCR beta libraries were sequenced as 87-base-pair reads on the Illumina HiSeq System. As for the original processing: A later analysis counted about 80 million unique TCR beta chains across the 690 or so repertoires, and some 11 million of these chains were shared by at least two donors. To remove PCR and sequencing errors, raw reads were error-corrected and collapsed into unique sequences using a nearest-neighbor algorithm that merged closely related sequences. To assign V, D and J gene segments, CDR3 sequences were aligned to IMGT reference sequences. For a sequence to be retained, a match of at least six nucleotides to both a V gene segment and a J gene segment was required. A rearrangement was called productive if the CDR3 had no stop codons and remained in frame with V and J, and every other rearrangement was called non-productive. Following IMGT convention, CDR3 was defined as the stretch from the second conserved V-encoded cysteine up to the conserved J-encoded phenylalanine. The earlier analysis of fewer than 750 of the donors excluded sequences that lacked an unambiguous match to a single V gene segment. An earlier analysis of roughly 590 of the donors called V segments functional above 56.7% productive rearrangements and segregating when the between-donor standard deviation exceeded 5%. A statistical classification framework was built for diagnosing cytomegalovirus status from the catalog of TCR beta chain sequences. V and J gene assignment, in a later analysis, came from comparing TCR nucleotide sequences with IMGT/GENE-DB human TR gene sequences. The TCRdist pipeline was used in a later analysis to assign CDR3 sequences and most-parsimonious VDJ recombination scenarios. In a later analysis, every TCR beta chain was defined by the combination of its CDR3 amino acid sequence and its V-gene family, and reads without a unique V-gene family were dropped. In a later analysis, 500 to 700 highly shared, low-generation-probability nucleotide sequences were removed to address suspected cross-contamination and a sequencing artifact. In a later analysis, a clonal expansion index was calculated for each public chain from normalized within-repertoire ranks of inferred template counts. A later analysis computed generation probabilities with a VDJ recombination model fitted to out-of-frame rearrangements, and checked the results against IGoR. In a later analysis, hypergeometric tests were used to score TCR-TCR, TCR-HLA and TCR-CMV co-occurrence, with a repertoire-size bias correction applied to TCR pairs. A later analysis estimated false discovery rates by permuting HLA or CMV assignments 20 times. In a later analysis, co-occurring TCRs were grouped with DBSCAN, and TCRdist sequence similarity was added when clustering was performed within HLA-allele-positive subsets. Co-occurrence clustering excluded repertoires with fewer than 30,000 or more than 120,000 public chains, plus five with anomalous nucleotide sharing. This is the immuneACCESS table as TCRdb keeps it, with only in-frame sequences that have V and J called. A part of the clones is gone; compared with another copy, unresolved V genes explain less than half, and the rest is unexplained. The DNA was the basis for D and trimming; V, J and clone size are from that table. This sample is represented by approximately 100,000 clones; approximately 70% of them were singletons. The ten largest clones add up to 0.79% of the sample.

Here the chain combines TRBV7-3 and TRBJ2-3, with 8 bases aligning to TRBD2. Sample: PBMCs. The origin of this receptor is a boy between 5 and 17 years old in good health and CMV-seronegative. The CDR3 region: CASSFSGSTDTQYF. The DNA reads TGTGCCAGCAGCTTCAGCGGGAGTACAGATACGCAGTATTTT.